A selection of T cell receptor beta chains follows, all from one sample in a study of response to subunit inactivated influenza vaccine. TCRdb reprocessed the RT-PCR reads via MiXCR and lists one record per CDR3 protein. Here the sample spans roughly 500,000 distinct CDR3 sequences, 16% being singletons. Sample: CD4+ T cells sorted from PBMCs, taken 23 to 25 months after vaccination. The receptor set was obtained from a man between 50 and 75 years old who received an inactivated influenza vaccine. Both conserved end residues are part of each CDR3. Each record gives: J gene, D gene, clone size, V gene, CDR3 DNA, CDR3 protein. The D gene is left open where the match is weak. Size is omitted from some rows. Given values are once, few, many or a class for expanded clones.

j_call: TRBJ2-3; d_call: .; clone_size: .; v_call: TRBV2; cdr3_nt: TGTGCCAGCAGGAGGGGGGACTCCACAGATACGCAGTATTTT; cdr3_aa: CASRRGDSTDTQYF
j_call: TRBJ1-1; d_call: .; clone_size: .; v_call: TRBV20-1; cdr3_nt: TGCAGTGCTAGAGATCAGAAGAACACTGAAGCTTTCTTT; cdr3_aa: CSARDQKNTEAFF
j_call: TRBJ2-1; d_call: TRBD2; clone_size: many; v_call: TRBV12-3/TRBV12-4; cdr3_nt: TGTGCCAGCAGTTCTTTAGCGGGATTGGGCAATGAGCAGTTCTTC; cdr3_aa: CASSSLAGLGNEQFF
j_call: TRBJ2-3; d_call: TRBD2; clone_size: .; v_call: TRBV5-1; cdr3_nt: TGCGCCAGCAGCAAAGGGACTAGCGGGGGGGCGACAGATACGCAGTATTTT; cdr3_aa: CASSKGTSGGATDTQYF
j_call: TRBJ2-3; d_call: .; clone_size: .; v_call: TRBV12-3/TRBV12-4; cdr3_nt: TGTGCCAGCAGCTTAGACGCTCTCAGCACAGATACGCAGTATTTT; cdr3_aa: CASSLDALSTDTQYF
j_call: TRBJ2-1; d_call: TRBD2; clone_size: .; v_call: TRBV12-3/TRBV12-4; cdr3_nt: TGTGCCAGCAGGGCCGGGACTAGCCCCTACAATGAGCAGTTCTTC; cdr3_aa: CASRAGTSPYNEQFF
j_call: TRBJ1-1; d_call: TRBD1; clone_size: many; v_call: TRBV5-1; cdr3_nt: TGCGCCAGCAGCACCGACAGGGGCGGGACTGAAGCTTTCTTT; cdr3_aa: CASSTDRGGTEAFF
j_call: TRBJ2-6; d_call: .; clone_size: .; v_call: TRBV10-3; cdr3_nt: TGTGCCATCAGTGAGTCGAGACGGTCTGGGGCCAACGTCCTGACTTTC; cdr3_aa: CAISESRRSGANVLTF
j_call: TRBJ1-2; d_call: .; clone_size: .; v_call: TRBV12-3/TRBV12-4; cdr3_nt: TGTGCCAGCAGTTTTTCTCCGGGAAAAGACATCTTC; cdr3_aa: CASSFSPGKDIF
j_call: TRBJ2-2; d_call: .; clone_size: few; v_call: TRBV12-3/TRBV12-4; cdr3_nt: TGTGCCAGCAGCCAGACAGTATTGAACACCGGGGAGCTGTTTTTT; cdr3_aa: CASSQTVLNTGELFF
j_call: TRBJ2-7; d_call: TRBD1; clone_size: few; v_call: TRBV20-1; cdr3_nt: TGCAGTGTTGAATCCGGGACAGGGAACGAGCAGTACTTC; cdr3_aa: CSVESGTGNEQYF
j_call: TRBJ2-7; d_call: TRBD1; clone_size: .; v_call: TRBV5-1; cdr3_nt: TGCGCCAGCAGCTTGGGGACAGGTTCCAGCTCCTACGAGCAGTACTTC; cdr3_aa: CASSLGTGSSSYEQYF
j_call: TRBJ2-7; d_call: TRBD1; clone_size: .; v_call: TRBV7-2; cdr3_nt: TGTGCCAGCAGCCCCTTCGGGACAGGGGATGGATACGAGCAGTACTTC; cdr3_aa: CASSPFGTGDGYEQYF
j_call: TRBJ2-7; d_call: .; clone_size: .; v_call: TRBV12-3/TRBV12-4; cdr3_nt: TGTGCCAGCAGCACCATTCAGGCCCCGTCTCATTTC; cdr3_aa: CASSTIQAPSHF
j_call: TRBJ2-7; d_call: .; clone_size: few; v_call: TRBV27; cdr3_nt: TGTGCCAGCAGTTTAAAAGCGACAGGCTACGAGCAGTACTTC; cdr3_aa: CASSLKATGYEQYF
j_call: TRBJ2-2; d_call: TRBD1; clone_size: few; v_call: TRBV2; cdr3_nt: TGTGCCAGCACCCCCGACAGGGCCGGAACCGGGGAGCTGTTTTTT; cdr3_aa: CASTPDRAGTGELFF
j_call: TRBJ2-3; d_call: TRBD2; clone_size: few; v_call: TRBV20-1; cdr3_nt: TGCAGTGCTCCTCGGACTAGCGGGAGGAGCACAGATACGCAGTATTTT; cdr3_aa: CSAPRTSGRSTDTQYF
j_call: TRBJ2-7; d_call: .; clone_size: few; v_call: TRBV7-2; cdr3_nt: TGTGCCAGCAGCTTAGAAAGGACTACTACCTACGAGCAGTACTTC; cdr3_aa: CASSLERTTTYEQYF
j_call: TRBJ1-1; d_call: .; clone_size: few; v_call: TRBV5-1; cdr3_nt: TGCGCCAGTGGTCTTTCAGGGGCCACTGAAGCTTTCTTT; cdr3_aa: CASGLSGATEAFF
j_call: TRBJ2-2; d_call: TRBD1; clone_size: few; v_call: TRBV5-1; cdr3_nt: TGCGCCAGCAGCTCGACAGGGAAGAGCGGGGAGCTGTTTTTT; cdr3_aa: CASSSTGKSGELFF
j_call: TRBJ1-1; d_call: .; clone_size: many; v_call: TRBV12-3/TRBV12-4; cdr3_nt: TGTGCCAGCAGTTCGTACTCAGCCGGGGCTGAAGCTTTCTTT; cdr3_aa: CASSSYSAGAEAFF
j_call: TRBJ2-2; d_call: .; clone_size: .; v_call: TRBV6-5; cdr3_nt: TGTGCCAGCAGTTACTTGCGAGGGGAGGCCGGGGAGCTGTTTTTT; cdr3_aa: CASSYLRGEAGELFF
j_call: TRBJ2-3; d_call: .; clone_size: many; v_call: TRBV27; cdr3_nt: TGTGCCAGCAGTTTATCGGGCCGGAAATTGCGGAGCACAGATACGCAGTATTTT; cdr3_aa: CASSLSGRKLRSTDTQYF
j_call: TRBJ2-3; d_call: .; clone_size: few; v_call: TRBV7-6; cdr3_nt: TGTGCCAGCAGCTTAGGGTGGCGGAGCCGCACAGATACGCAGTATTTT; cdr3_aa: CASSLGWRSRTDTQYF
j_call: TRBJ2-1; d_call: .; clone_size: .; v_call: TRBV15; cdr3_nt: TGTGCCACCAGCAGAGATCTTCGGAGCAAATCCTACAATGAGCAGTTCTTC; cdr3_aa: CATSRDLRSKSYNEQFF
j_call: TRBJ2-7; d_call: .; clone_size: few; v_call: TRBV3-1; cdr3_nt: TGTGCCAGCAGCCAAGTAGAGGGTGAGTCCGAGCAGTACTTC; cdr3_aa: CASSQVEGESEQYF
j_call: TRBJ2-5; d_call: .; clone_size: .; v_call: TRBV5-6; cdr3_nt: TGTGCCAGCAGCTTTGGGGGGGGCAGGTCGGAGACCCAGTACTTC; cdr3_aa: CASSFGGGRSETQYF
j_call: TRBJ2-3; d_call: TRBD1; clone_size: few; v_call: TRBV5-1; cdr3_nt: TGCGCCAGCAGCGACGGACAGGGGCGCACAGATACGCAGTATTTT; cdr3_aa: CASSDGQGRTDTQYF
j_call: TRBJ1-1; d_call: TRBD1; clone_size: once; v_call: TRBV4-3; cdr3_nt: TGCGCCAGCAGCTACGGACAGGGTCCCACTGAAGCTTTCTTT; cdr3_aa: CASSYGQGPTEAFF
j_call: TRBJ1-5; d_call: .; clone_size: few; v_call: TRBV6-2/TRBV6-3; cdr3_nt: TGTGCCAGCAGTTACATGGGACGGACTAGCAATCAGCCCCAGCATTTT; cdr3_aa: CASSYMGRTSNQPQHF
j_call: TRBJ1-1; d_call: .; clone_size: .; v_call: TRBV30; cdr3_nt: TGTGCCTCCCTGCGATTCATGAACACTGAAGCTTTCTTT; cdr3_aa: CASLRFMNTEAFF
j_call: TRBJ1-5; d_call: .; clone_size: .; v_call: TRBV21-1; cdr3_nt: TGTGCCAGCAGCAAAGGGGGACGAGAAAGCAATCAGCCCCAGCATTTT; cdr3_aa: CASSKGGRESNQPQHF
j_call: TRBJ2-5; d_call: .; clone_size: few; v_call: TRBV4-3; cdr3_nt: TGCGCCAGCAGCCAAGATGAGGGGGGGGAGACCCAGTACTTC; cdr3_aa: CASSQDEGGETQYF
j_call: TRBJ1-2; d_call: .; clone_size: .; v_call: TRBV29-1; cdr3_nt: TGCAGCGCCCTGCTCCGGGCTTCTGAGACCTTC; cdr3_aa: CSALLRASETF
j_call: TRBJ1-1; d_call: .; clone_size: .; v_call: TRBV11-2; cdr3_nt: TGTGCCAGCAGCGTCTCTAGGGGAGTCACTGAAGCTTTCTTT; cdr3_aa: CASSVSRGVTEAFF
j_call: TRBJ2-1; d_call: TRBD2; clone_size: .; v_call: TRBV20-1; cdr3_nt: TGCAGTGCTGGAGGGACTAGCGGGACCTACAATGAGCAGTTCTTC; cdr3_aa: CSAGGTSGTYNEQFF
j_call: TRBJ1-5; d_call: .; clone_size: .; v_call: TRBV20-1; cdr3_nt: TGCAGTGCTAGAGAGGGGCTACTCAATCAGCCCCAGCATTTT; cdr3_aa: CSAREGLLNQPQHF
j_call: TRBJ2-7; d_call: TRBD1; clone_size: .; v_call: TRBV4-2; cdr3_nt: TGTGCCAGCAGCCAAGATACAGGGGGCGGCGAGCAGTACTTC; cdr3_aa: CASSQDTGGGEQYF
j_call: TRBJ1-2; d_call: TRBD1; clone_size: .; v_call: TRBV3-1; cdr3_nt: TGTGCCAGCAGCCTACACGACAGGGAGTATGGCTACACCTTC; cdr3_aa: CASSLHDREYGYTF
j_call: TRBJ2-7; d_call: .; clone_size: .; v_call: TRBV7-9; cdr3_nt: TGTGCCAGCAACAAAGCGTCGGGAGCTTGGGACGAGCAGTACTTC; cdr3_aa: CASNKASGAWDEQYF
j_call: TRBJ2-7; d_call: TRBD1; clone_size: few; v_call: TRBV7-2; cdr3_nt: TGTGCCAGCAGAGAAAGGACAGGGGGCTACGAGCAGTACTTC; cdr3_aa: CASRERTGGYEQYF
j_call: TRBJ2-1; d_call: .; clone_size: .; v_call: TRBV7-2; cdr3_nt: TGTGCCACCCAGGCCGGGATAGCGACCTACAATGAGCAGTTCTTC; cdr3_aa: CATQAGIATYNEQFF
j_call: TRBJ2-7; d_call: TRBD1; clone_size: few; v_call: TRBV5-1; cdr3_nt: TGCGCCAGCAGCTTGGGACCAGGGGGCAAGAGTGGTAGAGGGGACGAGCAGTACTTC; cdr3_aa: CASSLGPGGKSGRGDEQYF
j_call: TRBJ2-5; d_call: .; clone_size: many; v_call: TRBV10-3; cdr3_nt: TGTGCCATCAGTGAGGCCACACAAGAGACCCAGTACTTC; cdr3_aa: CAISEATQETQYF
j_call: TRBJ1-1; d_call: .; clone_size: .; v_call: TRBV10-3; cdr3_nt: TGTGCCATCACTGAAGGAGGGAGCACTGAAGCTTTCTTT; cdr3_aa: CAITEGGSTEAFF